This T cell receptor (beta chain) was sequenced during a study of long-term antiretroviral therapy in people with HIV. Study details: The 2015 immediate-ART recommendation came about a decade after the earliest samples. Study conclusions and caveats: In HIV, the repertoires covered a tighter span of CDR3 lengths than in controls. Whichever time point was examined, clones expanded before ART dominated the repertoire.

Assay version v3.0 of immunoSEQ was used, and it was run at survey level. This table comes from immunoSEQ multiplex PCR, and its TCRdb copy is limited to in-frame clones, with some not included. The sample contains more than 15,000 clones, roughly three quarters of which appear only once. Points on this clone: As yet, its antigen is unknown.

V shed 2 bases, J shed 7 bases, and the junction held 11 bases outside the gene matches. The CDR3 length is 18 residues. Germline CDR1 SGDLS, CDR2 YYNGEE. The input for sequencing was unsorted PBMCs, taken 2.3 years after starting antiretroviral therapy. The source is a woman aged 40 to 49 with HIV. V is TRBV9 and J is TRBJ2-1; 14 nucleotides agree with TRBD2. This CDR3 reads CASSVSVTSGGAGNEQFF. DNA of the CDR3: TGTGCCAGCAGCGTGTCGGTGACTAGCGGGGGGGCAGGGAATGAGCAGTTCTTC.